The subject of this entry is one T cell receptor beta chain. This specimen belongs to a study of technical replicates of blood from a handful of donors. TCRdb's copy holds only in-frame clones and misses some; the assay was immunoSEQ multiplex PCR. The sample lists about 16,000 clones; approximately 90% were seen once. CDR1 and CDR2 (germline): KGHSH, LQKENI. The CDR3 has 16 amino acids. The V gene lost 0 bases and the J gene lost 11 bases, with 23 bases spanning the gap. The clonotype was recovered from a human donor in good health. V gene TRBV18 combines with J gene TRBJ2-7, with D possibly matching TRBD2 (5 bases). The sample taken for sequencing was PBMCs. CDR3 sequence: CASSPPSDGGSTTKYF. CDR3 in DNA: TGTGCCAGCTCACCACCTTCGGACGGAGGATCTACGACGAAGTACTTC.